The entry below gives a single T cell receptor beta chain sequence along with its context. The target antigen is unknown. TCRdb processed the 5' RACE reads anew with MiXCR; each CDR3 protein has one entry. The sample comprises 200,000 to 250,000 distinct CDR3 sequences, around 26% of which are singletons, and roughly 11% rests with the top ten. The data originate from a study of T-cell memory formation after mild COVID-19. For the study at large: The study found TCR clusters largely donor specific. Study-level points and caveats: Researchers could not confirm that second-wave clones peaking on day 37 targeted SARS-CoV-2.

Germline loops: CDR1 MNHEY, CDR2 SVGEGT. This CDR3 comprises 18 residues. The V gene end was trimmed by 3 bases and the J gene end by 7 bases; junction bases not matched to a gene: 17. The sequence was collected from an adult woman who had mild COVID-19 (a few samples of this study predate the infection). Cell type and time point are not known. This chain uses TRBV6-2 or TRBV6-3 with TRBJ2-7; 11 bases agree with TRBD2. What was sequenced was PBMCs or a T cell subset sorted from them (not recorded which). CDR3 loop: CASSYPASGRTPLGEQYF. CDR3 coding DNA: TGTGCCAGCAGTTATCCGGCTAGCGGGAGGACCCCCCTGGGAGAGCAGTACTTC.